The sequence of this T cell receptor (beta chain) was determined in a study of blood T cell repertoires in COVID-19. Study in general: Samples of COVID-19 (acute and convalescent) were obtained from the United States, Italy and Spain.

Germline V gives CDR1 MNHEY, CDR2 SMNVEV (reference sequence). The CDR3 is made up of 15 amino acids. V lost 2 bases and J lost 10, with 15 bases in between. The authors' processing: Estimates of nucleated cell counts were drawn from the amplification of reference gene primers. Here immunoSEQ multiplex PCR was the method, and the copy in TCRdb shows in-frame clones only, minus some. V and J calls plus clone size are reproduced from that table; the DNA served to infer D and trimming. Of under 200,000 clones listed, roughly nine tenths are singletons. All enrollees were roughly 18 to 100 years old and from some 24 US areas.

Material: PBMCs or T cells enriched from blood (not recorded which). The clonotype originates from a woman between 50 and 59 years old who had recovered from COVID-19. The rearrangement links TRBV27 to TRBJ1-6; D is perhaps TRBD1 (5 bases). The DNA for the CDR3 is TGTGCCAGCAGTTTAAGGGCAGGGTTAGGATCACCCCTCCACTTT. Its protein is CASSLRAGLGSPLHF.